A selection of T cell receptor beta chains follows, all from one sample in a study of T cells in Graves' hyperthyroidism and ophthalmopathy. TCRdb re-analysed the multiplex PCR reads in MiXCR, keeping a single row per CDR3 protein. The sample includes hundreds of thousands of distinct CDR3 sequences, nearly 20% seen only once; the top ten take 45% to 50%. Sequences were obtained from blood. These receptors came from a man aged 40-49 years with Graves' ophthalmopathy. Each CDR3 is given with its conserved first and last residue. Each record gives: V gene, clone size, D gene, J gene, CDR3 DNA, CDR3 protein. The D gene is left open where the match is weak. Part of the rows lack a size; the others show once, few, many or a class for expanded clones.

V: TRBV12-3/TRBV12-4
size: many
D: TRBD2
J: TRBJ2-3
DNA: TGTGCCAGCAGCTCTCCTAGCGGGAGGCACCGCACAGATACGCAGTATTTT
CDR3: CASSSPSGRHRTDTQYF

V: TRBV18
size: many
D: TRBD2
J: TRBJ2-7
DNA: TGTGCCAGCTCATCGCTAGCGGGAGTTATCGCCTACGAGCAGTACTTC
CDR3: CASSSLAGVIAYEQYF

V: TRBV12-3/TRBV12-4
size: many
D: TRBD1
J: TRBJ1-2
DNA: TGTGCCAGCAGCCCGACAGGGGGCAACTATGGCTACACCTTC
CDR3: CASSPTGGNYGYTF

V: TRBV19
size: -
D: -
J: TRBJ1-2
DNA: TGTGCCAGTACGGCAGTGGGGGGACGCGTCTATGGCTACACCTTC
CDR3: CASTAVGGRVYGYTF

V: TRBV6-1
size: -
D: TRBD1
J: TRBJ2-3
DNA: TGTGCCAGCAACTTCCGCCGGGACAGGGGCCTGGATACGCAGTATTTT
CDR3: CASNFRRDRGLDTQYF

V: TRBV5-1
size: few
D: -
J: TRBJ2-1
DNA: TGCGCCAGCAGCCCCCGGGTAGGGGGAGCTAGCTCCTACAATGAGCAGTTCTTC
CDR3: CASSPRVGGASSYNEQFF

V: TRBV2
size: few
D: TRBD1
J: TRBJ2-5
DNA: TGTGCCAGCAGTGAGGGACAGTCGAAGTACTTC
CDR3: CASSEGQSKYF

V: TRBV24-1
size: -
D: -
J: TRBJ2-2
DNA: TGTGCCACCAGTGAACCTGAAACCGAAACCAGGGGTTATACCGGGGAGCTGTTTTTT
CDR3: CATSEPETETRGYTGELFF

V: TRBV20-1
size: many
D: TRBD2
J: TRBJ2-1
DNA: TGCAGTGCTAGAGATCTAGCGGGATACAATGAGCAGTTCTTC
CDR3: CSARDLAGYNEQFF

V: TRBV6-1
size: few
D: -
J: TRBJ2-2
DNA: TGTGCCAGCAGTGGACAGAATTCGAACACCGGGGAGCTGTTTTTT
CDR3: CASSGQNSNTGELFF

V: TRBV27
size: many
D: TRBD2
J: TRBJ2-1
DNA: TGTGCCAGCACCATTAGCTCCCCCCCACTAGCGGGGGCCTACAATGAGCAGTTCTTC
CDR3: CASTISSPPLAGAYNEQFF

V: TRBV7-2
size: few
D: TRBD2
J: TRBJ2-7
DNA: TGTGCCAGCAGCTTCAACGGGCCCCCCGGGGGGGAGCAGTACTTC
CDR3: CASSFNGPPGGEQYF

V: TRBV19
size: -
D: -
J: TRBJ2-7
DNA: TGTGCCAGTAGTCAAGCAAGATTCTCCTACGAGCAGTACTTC
CDR3: CASSQARFSYEQYF

V: TRBV7-8
size: many
D: -
J: TRBJ2-3
DNA: TGTGCCAGCAGCCAGGATTCGAGGCAGCTACATAGGGATACGCAGTATTTT
CDR3: CASSQDSRQLHRDTQYF

V: TRBV28
size: few
D: TRBD2
J: TRBJ2-7
DNA: TGTGCCAGCAGTTTCGCCAGATATAGCGGGACTTTAACCTACGAGCAGTACTTC
CDR3: CASSFARYSGTLTYEQYF

V: TRBV6-1
size: many
D: TRBD2
J: TRBJ2-3
DNA: TGTGCCAGCAGTGTCTCAGGGACTAGCAAGGATACGCAGTATTTT
CDR3: CASSVSGTSKDTQYF

V: TRBV5-1
size: -
D: TRBD1
J: TRBJ1-1
DNA: TGCGCCAGCAGCGGGGGACAGGGGGCGACTGAAGCTTTCTTT
CDR3: CASSGGQGATEAFF

V: TRBV28
size: -
D: -
J: TRBJ1-2
DNA: TGTGCCAGCAGCACCCAGGGGAAGGGCTACACCTTC
CDR3: CASSTQGKGYTF

V: TRBV6-2/TRBV6-3
size: many
D: TRBD1
J: TRBJ2-7
DNA: TGTGCCAGCAGCGGACCCCGGACAGGGAGCTACGAGCAGTACTTC
CDR3: CASSGPRTGSYEQYF

V: TRBV15
size: few
D: -
J: TRBJ2-1
DNA: TGTGCCACCAGCTATAGACAGGTCAACAATGAGCAGTTCTTC
CDR3: CATSYRQVNNEQFF

V: TRBV13
size: many
D: -
J: TRBJ2-5
DNA: TGTGCCAGCAGCCCCCCCGGACAGCGAGAGACCCAGTACTTC
CDR3: CASSPPGQRETQYF

V: TRBV24-1
size: many
D: -
J: TRBJ2-5
DNA: TGTGCCACCAGTGATTCCTCCCAGGGATTATCCCAAGAGACCCAGTACTTC
CDR3: CATSDSSQGLSQETQYF

V: TRBV11-2
size: many
D: -
J: TRBJ2-3
DNA: TGTGCCAGCAGCTTAGAAGCCCTACCCACAGATACGCAGTATTTT
CDR3: CASSLEALPTDTQYF

V: TRBV27
size: -
D: -
J: TRBJ2-7
DNA: TGTGCCAGCAGTTTCGGGTCGCTTTACGAGCAGTACTTC
CDR3: CASSFGSLYEQYF

V: TRBV6-2/TRBV6-3
size: -
D: TRBD2
J: TRBJ2-1
DNA: TGTGCCAGCAGAAGCGGGATTAGCTCCTACAATGAGCAGTTCTTC
CDR3: CASRSGISSYNEQFF

V: TRBV3-1
size: few
D: -
J: TRBJ2-4
DNA: TGTGCCAGCAGCCAAGATGGTAACATTCAGTACTTC
CDR3: CASSQDGNIQYF

V: TRBV18
size: -
D: TRBD1
J: TRBJ2-1
DNA: TGTGCCAGCTCACCAGGGACAGGGACCGATGAGCAGTTCTTC
CDR3: CASSPGTGTDEQFF

V: TRBV4-3
size: few
D: TRBD1
J: TRBJ2-3
DNA: TGCGCCAGCAGCCTATCAGGGGGCGCCGAGACAGATACGCAGTATTTT
CDR3: CASSLSGGAETDTQYF

V: TRBV6-1
size: few
D: -
J: TRBJ2-5
DNA: TGTGCCAGCAGTGTTGGACGGTACCAAGAGACCCAGTACTTC
CDR3: CASSVGRYQETQYF

V: TRBV2
size: -
D: -
J: TRBJ2-2
DNA: TGTGCCAGCAGGGGGGGGCAGCCCCGGGCCGCCGGGGAGCTGTTTTTT
CDR3: CASRGGQPRAAGELFF

V: TRBV11-1
size: many
D: TRBD2
J: TRBJ2-1
DNA: TGTGCCAGCAGTACTAGCGGGGGACTAGATCACAATGAGCAGTTCTTC
CDR3: CASSTSGGLDHNEQFF

V: TRBV7-7
size: -
D: -
J: TRBJ2-7
DNA: TGTGCTAGCAGCTTAAACAGGGAAAGCGAGCAGTACTTC
CDR3: CASSLNRESEQYF

V: TRBV13
size: few
D: TRBD1
J: TRBJ1-4
DNA: TGTGCCAGCAGCTTTACAGGGGGCTATAATGAAAAACTGTTTTTT
CDR3: CASSFTGGYNEKLFF

V: TRBV28
size: many
D: -
J: TRBJ2-7
DNA: TGTGCCAGCAGTTTACTCACGGGAGAGCGGTTTCGGGAGCAGTACTTC
CDR3: CASSLLTGERFREQYF

V: TRBV20-1
size: few
D: -
J: TRBJ2-2
DNA: TGCAGTGCTCCCCCCCGGGGTACTTTTAACACCGGGGAGCTGTTTTTT
CDR3: CSAPPRGTFNTGELFF

V: TRBV5-1
size: few
D: TRBD1
J: TRBJ2-4
DNA: TGCGCCAGCAGCTCGGACAGGGTCGACATTCAGTACTTC
CDR3: CASSSDRVDIQYF

V: TRBV6-1
size: many
D: TRBD2
J: TRBJ2-7
DNA: TGTGCCAGCAGTGCCCAGGGAGGGTCCTACGAGCAGTACTTC
CDR3: CASSAQGGSYEQYF

V: TRBV14
size: -
D: TRBD2
J: TRBJ2-7
DNA: TGTGCCAGCAGCCAAGATTGGGCTAGCGGGAGGGCCACCGAGCAGTACTTC
CDR3: CASSQDWASGRATEQYF

V: TRBV10-3
size: -
D: TRBD2
J: TRBJ2-3
DNA: TGTGCCATCAGGACTAGCGGGGGCACAGATACGCAGTATTTT
CDR3: CAIRTSGGTDTQYF

V: TRBV11-2
size: many
D: -
J: TRBJ1-1
DNA: TGTGCCAGCAGCGAATCAGGACAGTTAGCTGAAGCTTTCTTT
CDR3: CASSESGQLAEAFF

V: TRBV13
size: -
D: TRBD1
J: TRBJ2-4
DNA: TGTGCCAGCAGCTTAGCCTACAGGGGGCAGGACAAAAACATTCAGTACTTC
CDR3: CASSLAYRGQDKNIQYF

V: TRBV28
size: -
D: TRBD2
J: TRBJ2-3
DNA: TGTGCCAGCAGAACTATAGCGGGAGCAGATACGCAGTATTTT
CDR3: CASRTIAGADTQYF

V: TRBV20-1
size: -
D: TRBD2
J: TRBJ2-3
DNA: TGCAGTGCTAGAGACCAGGGGACTAGCGGGAGTAGAGATACGCAGTATTTT
CDR3: CSARDQGTSGSRDTQYF

V: TRBV20-1
size: few
D: -
J: TRBJ1-1
DNA: TGCAGTGCTAGTGCCAGCTCGAACACTGAAGCTTTCTTT
CDR3: CSASASSNTEAFF

V: TRBV30
size: many
D: -
J: TRBJ1-2
DNA: TGTGCCTGGGGCAATGGGGCTGGCTACACCTTC
CDR3: CAWGNGAGYTF

V: TRBV5-1
size: -
D: TRBD2
J: TRBJ2-3
DNA: TGCGCCAGCAGCTTAAGCGGGGGGGCAGGGACAGATACGCAGTATTTT
CDR3: CASSLSGGAGTDTQYF

V: TRBV28
size: many
D: -
J: TRBJ2-1
DNA: TGTGCCAGCAGTTTAAATCCGCACAATGAGCAGTTCTTC
CDR3: CASSLNPHNEQFF

V: TRBV20-1
size: many
D: TRBD2
J: TRBJ2-3
DNA: TGCAGTGCCGCACTAGCGGGAGGTGCAGATACGCAGTATTTT
CDR3: CSAALAGGADTQYF